The entry below describes one T cell receptor beta chain. Its antigen is unknown. The data derive from a study of post-analysis software for immune sequencing data. Overall study: The disease courses covered relapsing-remitting, secondary progressive and progressive-relapsing multiple sclerosis. Study findings and constraints: For normalized Chao1 diversity, multiple sclerosis patients scored significantly lower than controls did. Higher frequency in patients than in controls was seen for five TRBV segments, with TRBV5-6, TRBV5-1 and TRBV20-1 among them. Batch-mates among the samples co-clustered strongly by F measure.

The CDR3 is made up of 15 amino acids. CDR1 is DFQATT and CDR2 is SNEGSKA in the germline V gene (reference sequence). V gave up 3 bases and J gave up 3 bases, with 15 bases separating them. Unique molecular identifiers tagged the TCR beta cDNA libraries. Input of roughly 0.9 to 11 million T cells yielded 500,000 to 550,000 cDNA molecules. From the PCR reads, TCRdb called clonotypes with MiXCR, one entry per CDR3 protein. The sample lists roughly 430,000 distinct CDR3 sequences, approximately 42% seen once, with roughly 8.2% in the top ten. The rearrangement links TRBV20-1 to TRBJ2-1; tentatively, D is TRBD1 or TRBD2 (5 bases each). The receptor comes from a girl aged 2-10 years with multiple sclerosis. The specimen was blood. The DNA for the CDR3 is TGCAGTGCTAGGAAACCCGGGACCTTCTACAATGAGCAGTTCTTC. The encoded protein is CSARKPGTFYNEQFF.